The sample holds a few counts of the clone carrying this T cell receptor beta chain. What it binds is unknown. The sample comes from a study of blood T cells in healthy people across ages. About the study: Per two T cells, template switching captured roughly one barcoded beta molecule.

Study-wide points: Diversity was higher, and naive CD4+ cells more numerous, in long-lived donors than in aged donors.

Primers used in a second PCR of about 7 to 12 cycles were a sample-barcoded 5' primer and a J-beta primer mix. TCRdb re-called the 5' RACE reads with MiXCR, one entry per CDR3 protein. The table records 1.5 million to 2 million distinct CDR3 sequences, about 50% of them present only once. V was shortened by 7 bases and J by 2 bases, with 11 bases between the two germline ends. Germline CDR1 reads DFQATT; CDR2 reads SNEGSKA (reference sequence). The CDR3 covers 13 residues. The origin of this receptor is a woman aged 40 to 55 in good health. V and J are TRBV20-1 and TRBJ1-4; weak D call: TRBD1 (5 bases). The sequenced sample was blood. The CDR3 DNA sequence: TGCAGTGGGCGGTGGGACACTAATGAAAAACTGTTTTTT. It translates to CSGRWDTNEKLFF.